The clone carrying this TCR beta chain has only a few counts. Its antigen remains unknown. TCRdb analysed the 5' RACE reads with MiXCR anew, one entry per CDR3 protein. This table holds approximately 700,000 distinct CDR3 sequences, approximately 6% found once. This sample is drawn from a study of identical twins. Whole-study findings and limits: Instead of following the same donors, the conclusions were based on cross-sectional statistical analysis. Abundant cord blood beta clonotypes carried fewer insertions; memory repertoires showed none.

The CDR3 has 13 residues. From germline, CDR1 is SGHRS and CDR2 YFSETQ. Trimming left V 0 bases short and J 6 bases short, with 7 bases between. Sequences were obtained from naive T cells sorted from blood. The clonotype comes from a man younger than 35 in good health. This chain uses TRBV5-1 with TRBJ2-1; no reliable D call. This CDR3 is CASSLDLPNEQFF. The CDR3 DNA reads as TGCGCCAGCAGCTTGGATTTACCCAATGAGCAGTTCTTC.